This TCR beta chain was identified in a study of blood T cell repertoires in COVID-19. Repertoires were generated with immunoSEQ multiplex PCR, while TCRdb's copy carries only in-frame clones and drops some. This sample has tens of thousands of clones; around four fifths occur once, and the top ten carry about a third. The sequenced material came from peripheral blood. This clonotype was obtained from a man of 80 years or more with acute or convalescent COVID-19.

The CDR3 loop reads CASSLDLGLTGELFF. The DNA for the CDR3 is TGTGCCAGCAGCTTGGACTTGGGCCTCACCGGGGAGCTGTTTTTT. This chain links TRBV11-3 with TRBJ2-2; perhaps TRBD2 as D (5 bases). The CDR3 consists of 15 residues. Germline CDR1 is SGHNT and CDR2 is YENEEA. Trimming left V 3 bases short and J 4 bases short, with 12 bases between.